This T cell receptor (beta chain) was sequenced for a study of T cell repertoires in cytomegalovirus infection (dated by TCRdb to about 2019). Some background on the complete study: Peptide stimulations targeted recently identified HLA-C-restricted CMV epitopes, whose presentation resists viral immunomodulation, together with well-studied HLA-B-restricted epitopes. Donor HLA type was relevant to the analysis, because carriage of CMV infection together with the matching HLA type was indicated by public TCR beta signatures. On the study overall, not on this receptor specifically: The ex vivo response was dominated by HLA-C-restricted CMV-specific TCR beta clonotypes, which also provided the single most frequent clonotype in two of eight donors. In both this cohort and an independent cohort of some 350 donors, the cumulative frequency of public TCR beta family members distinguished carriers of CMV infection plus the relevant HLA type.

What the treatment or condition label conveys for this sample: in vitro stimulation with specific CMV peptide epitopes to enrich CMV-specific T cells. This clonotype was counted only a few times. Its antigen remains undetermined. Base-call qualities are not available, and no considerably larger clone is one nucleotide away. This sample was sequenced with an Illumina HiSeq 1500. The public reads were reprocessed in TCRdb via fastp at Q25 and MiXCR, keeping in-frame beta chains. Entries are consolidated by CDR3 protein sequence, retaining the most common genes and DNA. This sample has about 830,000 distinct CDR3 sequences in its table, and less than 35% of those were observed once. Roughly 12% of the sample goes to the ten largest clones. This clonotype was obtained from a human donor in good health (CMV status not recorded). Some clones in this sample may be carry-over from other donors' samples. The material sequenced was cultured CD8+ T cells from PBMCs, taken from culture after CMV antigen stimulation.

The DNA is as follows: TGTGCCAGCAGTCGCGACAACTCCTACGAGCAGTACTTC. This encodes CASSRDNSYEQYF. The V and J genes are TRBV7-9 and TRBJ2-7; no D segment can be confidently identified. Based on the germline V gene (reference sequence), the CDR1 and CDR2 sequences are SEHNR and FQNEAQ. The CDR3 numbers 13 residues from cysteine through phenylalanine. Of the read, only the CDR3 DNA is kept; its 39 bases are in frame from base 1. V drops 6 bases and J drops 0 bases, leaving 9 bases in between.